This record looks at one TCR beta chain sequence and its context. What it binds is unknown. TCR beta cDNA libraries included unique molecular identifiers. With roughly 0.9 to 10 million T cells as the source, a few hundred thousand cDNA molecules resulted. TCRdb re-called the PCR reads through MiXCR, storing one row per CDR3 protein. This sample has about 430,000 distinct CDR3 sequences, with roughly 38% found just once. The data belong to a study of post-analysis software for immune sequencing data. In the study overall: Relapsing-remitting, secondary progressive and progressive-relapsing courses of multiple sclerosis were included.

The CDR3 is 15 residues long. Germline-derived CDR1 and CDR2 are MNHEY and SVGAGI. V gave up 0 bases and J gave up 7 bases, with 12 bases separating them. Regarding the study as a whole: Normalized Chao1 diversity was significantly reduced in patients versus controls. Roughly five TRBV segments occurring more often in patients than controls included TRBV5-6, TRBV5-1 and TRBV20-1.

The rearrangement uses TRBV6-5 and TRBJ1-4, with unresolved D. Material for sequencing was blood. This TCR derives from a girl aged 2 to 10 with multiple sclerosis. The CDR3 DNA reads TGTGCCAGCAGTTACTCGCGGGTGGTAGGTGAAAAACTGTTTTTT. This gives the protein CASSYSRVVGEKLFF.